The 19 T cell receptor beta chains given below trace back to one sample, sequenced in a study of blood T cell repertoires in COVID-19. Assay: immunoSEQ multiplex PCR; the TCRdb copy retains only in-frame clones and omits some. The data contain some 260,000 clones, 88% of them seen just once; the ten biggest clones take up about 0.7%. The sample consisted of peripheral blood. These receptors originate from a human donor in a cohort sampled during active COVID-19.

The J gene is TRBJ1-2, the V gene TRBV19; no firm D call. Germline CDR1 reads LNHDA; CDR2 reads SQIVND (reference sequence). V was shortened by 0 bases and J by 9 bases, with 11 bases between the two germline ends. The CDR3 spans 13 residues. The CDR3 DNA is TGTGCCAGTAGTATAGATCCGAAGTACAGCTACACCTTC. This codes for CASSIDPKYSYTF.

This chain uses TRBV4-2 with TRBJ1-6; maybe TRBD1 (6 bases). This CDR3 region has 18 residues. V lost 0 bases and J lost 5, with 17 bases in between. Germline V lookup: CDR1 LGHNA, CDR2 YNFKEQ. The CDR3 reads CASSQDRTGPTNNSPLHF. DNA of the CDR3: TGTGCCAGCAGCCAAGATAGAACAGGGCCAACCAATAATTCACCCCTCCACTTT.

The chain recombines TRBV20-1 with TRBJ2-5; 10 positions match TRBD2. CDR3 size: 15 residues. The J segment lost 2 bases and the V segment lost 3 bases, leaving 6 bases of the junction unmatched. Germline loops: CDR1 DFQATT, CDR2 SNEGSKA (reference sequence). CDR3 coding DNA: TGCAGTGCTAGTCGAGCGGGGGGGCTTCAAGAGACCCAGTACTTC. This translates into CSASRAGGLQETQYF.

The J gene is TRBJ2-1, the V gene TRBV2; D perhaps matches TRBD2 (5 bases). Per the germline V gene, CDR1 is SNHLY and CDR2 is FYNNEI. Trimming took 2 bases from V and 5 from J, leaving 16 bases between them. This CDR3 has 16 amino acids. The CDR3 here is CASSEFDAGLNNEQFF. The CDR3, as DNA: TGTGCCAGCAGTGAATTCGATGCGGGCCTGAACAATGAGCAGTTCTTC.

This clone was detected a few times. The chain recombines TRBV11-2 with TRBJ2-1, with TRBD2 as a possible D gene (5 bases). Germline loops: CDR1 SGHAT, CDR2 FQNNGV. Trimming removed 11 bases at V and 2 bases at J, with 19 bases between. The CDR3 spans 15 residues. The DNA for the CDR3 is TGTGCCTGCACTTGGAGCGGTTCTCCCTACAATGAGCAGTTCTTC. This gives the protein CACTWSGSPYNEQFF. Combining the CDR3 with reference TRBV11-2 and TRBJ2-1 gives the whole variable domain EAGVAQSPRYKIIEKRQSVAFWCNPISGHATLYWYQQILGQGPKLLIQFQNNGVVDDSQLPKDRFSAERLKGVDSTLKIQPAKLEDSAVYLCACTWSGSPYNEQFFGPGTRLTVL.

The chain's CDR3 is CASSLVRSGGGGYTF. DNA for the CDR3: TGTGCCAGCAGCTTAGTTAGGTCAGGGGGCGGTGGCTACACCTTC. The V call is TRBV11-2, the J call TRBJ1-2; 8 bases are shared with TRBD1. Trimming removed 1 base from V and 7 bases from J; junction bases left unmatched: 8. CDR1 is SGHAT, CDR2 FQNNGV, per germline. The CDR3 contains 15 residues.

The table lists this clone with a few counts. The gene calls are TRBV7-2 and TRBJ2-7, with D possibly being TRBD2 (6 bases). V was trimmed by 1 base and J by 6 bases, leaving 13 bases between them. Germline-derived CDR1 and CDR2 are SGHTA and FQGNSA. The CDR3 length is 14 residues. CDR3 sequence reads: CASSLEPRGGEQYF. For the CDR3, the DNA is TGTGCCAGCAGCTTAGAGCCGCGGGGCGGCGAGCAGTACTTC.

The chain combines TRBV12-1 with TRBJ2-5; TRBD2 is the table's D call, not checked against the DNA. TRBV12-1 is deemed a pseudogene. The CDR3 is made up of 18 amino acids. CDR3 nucleotide sequence: TGTGCCAGCAGCTTTGTACTAGCGAGGCTCAAGGGGCAAGAGACCCAGTACTTC. Amino acids: CASSFVLARLKGQETQYF.

The rearrangement links TRBV6-5 to TRBJ2-4; 8 bases agree with TRBD1. Trimming cost V 5 bases and J 8 bases; bases outside gene matches: 5. The CDR3 contains 13 residues. The germline V gene encodes CDR1 MNHEY and CDR2 SVGAGI. In DNA, the CDR3 is TGTGCCAGCAGTCCGGGACAGGCATACATTCAGTACTTC. Protein: CASSPGQAYIQYF.

This clone appeared once. This sequence joins TRBV5-6 and TRBJ2-7, with 12 positions matching TRBD2. Per the germline V gene, CDR1 is SGHDT and CDR2 is YYEEEE. J was trimmed by 5 bases and V by 0 bases; bases with no gene match: 0. CDR3 length: 14 residues. CDR3 sequence reads: CASSLGLAGDEQYF. In DNA form, the CDR3 reads TGTGCCAGCAGCTTGGGACTAGCGGGGGACGAGCAGTACTTC. The complete variable domain, with remaining parts taken from reference TRBV5-6 and TRBJ2-7, reads DAGVTQSPTHLIKTRGQQVTLRCSPKSGHDTVSWYQQALGQGPQFIFQYYEEEERQRGNFPDRFSGHQFPNYSSELNVNALLLGDSALYLCASSLGLAGDEQYFGPGTRLTVT.

The CDR3 sequence is CANRRQGEGEAFF. As DNA, the CDR3 is TGTGCCAACCGAAGGCAGGGGGAAGGTGAAGCTTTCTTT. This chain joins TRBV6-5 and TRBJ1-1; 7 bases fit TRBD1. With 10 bases clipped from V and 7 bases from J, the junction kept 12 bases outside the gene matches. Germline V gene lookup returns CDR1 MNHEY and CDR2 SVGAGI. The CDR3 has 13 amino acids.

V gene TRBV28 combines with J gene TRBJ2-7; TRBD2 might be the D (6 bases). The CDR3 covers 15 residues. Trimming pared 5 bases from V and 4 bases from J, leaving 18 bases between. Germline-derived CDR1 and CDR2 are MDHEN and SYDVKM. CDR3 loop: CASSLLGGFGYEQYF. Written as DNA, the CDR3 is TGTGCCAGCAGTCTCCTTGGGGGGTTCGGGTACGAGCAGTACTTC.

The rearrangement links TRBV7-9 to TRBJ1-1; D is unclear. The V end lost 5 bases, the J end lost 1 base, and 26 bases lay between the germline ends. The CDR3 runs to 19 residues. CDR1 and CDR2 (germline): SEHNR, FQNEAQ (reference sequence). CDR3 bases: TGTGCCAGCAGCCGATTATCCCGGGATTTGAAGGGTTGGAACACTGAAGCTTTCTTT. This codes for CASSRLSRDLKGWNTEAFF.

The chain combines TRBV30 with TRBJ1-4; 7 bases line up with TRBD1. Trimming removed 2 bases from V and 3 bases from J; junction bases left unmatched: 3. The germline V gene encodes CDR1 GTSNPN and CDR2 SVGIG (reference sequence). This CDR3 has 14 amino acids. The CDR3 DNA sequence: TGTGCCTGGAGTCCGGGACAGCCTAATGAAAAACTGTTTTTT. Encoded protein: CAWSPGQPNEKLFF.

The genes are TRBV30 and TRBJ2-1, with 14 positions matching TRBD2. The CDR3 is 14 residues long. Germline V gene data show CDR1 as GTSNPN and CDR2 as SVGIG (reference sequence). V shed 3 bases, J shed 9 bases, and the junction held 4 bases outside the gene matches. The CDR3 spells CAWRTSGGAREQFF. The CDR3 DNA is TGTGCCTGGAGGACTAGCGGGGGGGCGCGTGAGCAGTTCTTC.

The chain uses TRBV21-1 and TRBJ2-7; the D call TRBD2 from the table was never checked on the DNA. TRBV21-1 is shown as a pseudogene. The CDR3 contains 14 residues. CDR3 in amino acids: CASNIAGVPGEQYF. CDR3 sequence (DNA): TGTGCCAGCAACATAGCGGGAGTACCTGGCGAGCAGTACTTC.

The rearrangement joins TRBV7-9 to TRBJ2-3; 11 bases map to TRBD2. Germline V gene lookup returns CDR1 SEHNR and CDR2 FQNEAQ (reference sequence). The CDR3 loop spans 15 amino acids. V was pared by 3 bases and J by 2 bases, with 1 base of the junction left unmatched. The CDR3 region has the DNA TGTGCCAGCAGCTTGACTAGCGGGGTCACAGATACGCAGTATTTT. It is translated as CASSLTSGVTDTQYF.

The chain couples TRBV3-1 (or the pseudogene TRBV3-2) to TRBJ1-5; 8 nucleotides align to TRBD1. There are 15 residues in the CDR3. Germline V gives CDR1 LGHDT, CDR2 YNNKEL (reference sequence). V dropped 0 bases and J dropped 7; count of bases not matched to a gene: 5. In nucleotides, the CDR3 is TGTGCCAGCAGCCAAGATTCAGGGGGCGAGCAGCCCCAGCATTTT. Protein product: CASSQDSGGEQPQHF.

J is TRBJ2-7 and V is TRBV4-3; D unresolved. Germline CDR1 is LGHNA and CDR2 is YSLEER. This CDR3 region has 15 residues. V lost 3 bases and J lost 0, with 12 bases in between. The CDR3: CASSQGRSPSYEQYF. In nucleotides, the CDR3 is TGCGCCAGCAGCCAGGGCCGCTCACCCTCCTACGAGCAGTACTTC.